This paragraph reports one TCR beta chain. Measured with immunoSEQ multiplex PCR; TCRdb has only the in-frame clones, and not every one. The table lists 35,000 to 50,000 clones, 78% of them singletons. This record belongs to a study of memory CD4+ T cells and cytomegalovirus serostatus. Single viable CD3+CD4+CD8-CD45RO+ cells were sorted as the memory CD4+ T cells. Germline V gene data show CDR1 as KGHSH and CDR2 as LQKENI. Trimming took 4 bases from V and 3 from J, leaving 12 bases between them. The CDR3 is made up of 14 amino acids. The receptor comes from an adult in good health and CMV-seronegative. This rearrangement joins TRBV18 to TRBJ1-1; D not certain. Sequencing input: memory CD4+ T cells from blood. DNA for the CDR3: TGTGCCAGCTCACTTACGAGGTGGGACACTGAAGCTTTCTTT. Amino acid sequence: CASSLTRWDTEAFF.